Following are 30 T cell receptor beta chains from one sample sequenced in a study of blood T cell repertoires in COVID-19. Profiling relied on immunoSEQ multiplex PCR, and the TCRdb table lists in-frame clones only, not all of them. The data show about 270,000 clones, with around 86% seen just once and approximately 2.4% held by the top ten. Specimen: PBMCs or T cells enriched from blood (not recorded which). Receptors originate from a woman between 18 and 29 years old who had recovered from COVID-19.

DNA for the CDR3: TGTGCCAGCTCACTCCCTATCTCCAGCGGGATTAAATCAGATACGCAGTATTTT. Its translation is CASSLPISSGIKSDTQYF. The rearrangement links TRBV18 to TRBJ2-3; TRBD2 matches at 7 bases. V lost 4 bases and J lost 4; bases outside the gene matches: 17. CDR1 and CDR2 from the germline V gene are KGHSH and LQKENI. This CDR3 contains 18 residues.

This chain uses TRBV2 with TRBJ2-1, with TRBD1 as a possible D gene (5 bases). The V end was cut by 0 bases, the J end by 10 bases, with 10 bases between. This CDR3 spans 13 amino acids. CDR1 and CDR2 from the germline V gene are SNHLY and FYNNEI. The CDR3 DNA reads TGTGCCAGCAGTGAAGCCCAGGGAAGAGAGCAGTTCTTC. Encoded protein: CASSEAQGREQFF.

The chain is built from TRBV12-2 and TRBJ2-5; TRBD2, the table's D call, was not compared with the DNA. TRBV12-2 is recorded as a pseudogene. The CDR3 is 15 amino acids. The CDR3 nucleotides are TGTGCAAGTCGCTCCCGGACTAGCGCGTCTACTACCCAGTACTTC. Translation: CASRSRTSASTTQYF.

The rearrangement joins TRBV30 to TRBJ2-7; D not certain. CDR3 size: 12 residues. Trimming left V 4 bases short and J 6 bases short, with 13 bases between. The germline CDR1 and CDR2 sequences are GTSNPN and SVGIG (reference sequence). CDR3 sequence reads: CAWTLGLSEQYF. The CDR3 DNA reads TGTGCCTGGACCCTGGGCCTTAGCGAGCAGTACTTC.

This chain uses TRBV10-2 with TRBJ1-3, with a possible D match to TRBD1 (5 bases). The CDR3 consists of 18 residues. The V gene lost 8 bases and the J gene lost 0 bases, with 23 bases spanning the gap. Germline CDR1 and CDR2: WSHSY and SAAADI. This chain's CDR3 is CASGPPPRQGRSGNTIYF. CDR3 coding DNA: TGCGCCAGCGGACCCCCCCCTCGTCAGGGCCGCTCTGGAAACACCATATATTTT.

The chain is built from TRBV9 and TRBJ2-3; weak D call: TRBD2 (5 bases). Trimming removed 3 bases from V and 0 bases from J, with 8 bases in between. CDR1 is SGDLS, CDR2 YYNGEE, per germline. This CDR3 is built from 14 residues. The DNA of the CDR3 is TGTGCCAGCAGCGGAGGGATTAGCACAGATACGCAGTATTTT. It encodes CASSGGISTDTQYF.

This clone was detected only a few times. The chain employs TRBV5-1 and TRBJ1-2; 8 bases match TRBD1. The CDR3 totals 15 residues. Unmatched junction bases numbered 5, after V lost 0 bases and J lost 4 bases. Per the germline V gene, CDR1 is SGHRS and CDR2 is YFSETQ. As DNA, the CDR3 is TGCGCCAGCAGCTTGGACAGGGGGTTGAGCTATGGCTACACCTTC. It translates to CASSLDRGLSYGYTF.

The rearrangement joins TRBV30 to TRBJ1-4, with D tentatively TRBD1 (5 bases). The CDR3 is 13 amino acids. The germline gives CDR1 GTSNPN, CDR2 SVGIG (reference sequence). V was pared by 8 bases and J by 0 bases, with 10 bases between. CDR3 nucleotides: TGTGCCGTCCCAGGGCCAACTAATGAAAAACTGTTTTTT. Translating gives CAVPGPTNEKLFF.

The CDR3 spells CASSPLGLAGGTDTQYF. The CDR3 DNA reads as TGTGCCAGCAGCCCCCTGGGGCTAGCGGGAGGTACAGATACGCAGTATTTT. The chain uses TRBV7-3 and TRBJ2-3; TRBD2 matches 11 bases. V lost 5 bases and J lost 3; bases outside the gene matches: 10. Germline assignment: CDR1 SGHTA and CDR2 FQGTGA. The CDR3 consists of 17 residues.

The V gene is TRBV4-2, the J gene TRBJ1-1; 11 nucleotides align to TRBD1. V was clipped by 6 bases and J by 2 bases; unmatched bases: 8. This CDR3 is 16 amino acids long. Germline CDR1 LGHNA, CDR2 YNFKEQ. The CDR3 DNA follows: TGTGCCAGCAGATCCGGGACAGGGGGACAAAACACTGAAGCTTTCTTT. It translates to CASRSGTGGQNTEAFF.

The chain couples TRBV28 to TRBJ2-1; 12 nucleotides agree with TRBD2. Germline V CDR1 and CDR2: MDHEN, SYDVKM. CDR3 length: 15 residues. V trimming: 7 bases; J trimming: 7 bases; junction bases outside the gene matches: 8. The CDR3 bases are TGTGCCAGCATCACGACTAGCGGGAGTTTAAATGAGCAGTTCTTC. Its protein product is CASITTSGSLNEQFF.

This chain uses TRBV15 with TRBJ2-7; a possible D gene is TRBD1 (6 bases). Germline V CDR1 and CDR2: LNHNV, YYDKDF (reference sequence). The CDR3 has 15 amino acids. Trimming pared 3 bases from V and 2 bases from J, leaving 14 bases between. The DNA of the CDR3 is TGTGCCACCAGCAGTGTAGGCGCAGGGGCCTACGAGCAGTACTTC. Protein sequence: CATSSVGAGAYEQYF.

This chain links TRBV7-9 with TRBJ2-5; D gene unclear. Trimming cost V 5 bases and J 2 bases, with 9 bases left between them. Per the germline V gene, CDR1 is SEHNR and CDR2 is FQNEAQ (reference sequence). This CDR3 is built from 13 residues. CDR3 sequence: CASSETLQETQYF. CDR3 in DNA: TGTGCCAGCAGCGAGACTCTGCAAGAGACCCAGTACTTC.

This rearrangement joins TRBV10-2 to TRBJ1-1; 12 nucleotides align to TRBD1. Germline CDR1 and CDR2: WSHSY and SAAADI. V lost 10 bases to trimming and J lost 7 bases; unmatched junction nucleotides: 10. The CDR3 is 14 amino acids. CDR3: CATARDRGQSEAFF. CDR3 nucleotides: TGCGCCACCGCTAGGGACAGGGGGCAGAGTGAAGCTTTCTTT.

This chain joins TRBV6-1 and TRBJ1-4; 8 bases are a match to TRBD1. The V gene's germline CDR1 is MNHNS and CDR2 SASEGT. V trimming: 0 bases; J trimming: 10 bases; junction bases outside the gene matches: 7. This CDR3 spans 15 amino acids. In nucleotides, the CDR3 is TGTGCCAGCAGTGAAGCGGACAGGGCAACGGGAAAACTGTTTTTT. This gives the protein CASSEADRATGKLFF.

J is TRBJ1-6 and V is TRBV30, with no clear D. Germline V CDR1 and CDR2: GTSNPN, SVGIG (reference sequence). V dropped 3 bases and J dropped 6 bases, with 18 bases sitting between them. This CDR3 has 16 residues. The CDR3 region has the DNA TGTGCCTGGAGAGCGATCCGGCGGGTCCCTAATTCACCCCTCCACTTT. This sequence encodes CAWRAIRRVPNSPLHF.

The J gene is TRBJ2-1, the V gene TRBV19; no clear D gene. Germline lookup yields CDR1 LNHDA and CDR2 SQIVND (reference sequence). The length of the CDR3 is 13 residues. V lost 3 bases and J 5 bases, leaving 8 bases between the germline ends. The CDR3 DNA is TGTGCCAGTAGTATCCACTTTGACAATGAGCAGTTCTTC. Its translation: CASSIHFDNEQFF.

The rearrangement joins TRBV7-8 to TRBJ2-3, with D perhaps matching TRBD2 (5 bases). The germline V gene has CDR1 SGHVS and CDR2 FQNEAQ. The V end was cut by 1 base, the J end by 0 bases, with 8 bases between. CDR3 length: 15 residues. The CDR3 coding sequence is TGTGCCAGCAGCTTAGATGCGGGCAGCACAGATACGCAGTATTTT. Protein: CASSLDAGSTDTQYF. Looking up the rest from reference TRBV7-8 and TRBJ2-3 gives the full variable domain: GAGVSQSPRYKVAKRGQDVALRCDPISGHVSLFWYQQALGQGPEFLTYFQNEAQLDKSGLPSDRFFAERPEGSVSTLKIQRTQQEDSAVYLCASSLDAGSTDTQYFGPGTRLTVL.

The chain is built from TRBV29-1 and TRBJ1-2; TRBD1 matches at 7 bases. V trimming: 7 bases; J trimming: 7 bases; junction bases outside the gene matches: 6. Looked up from germline, CDR1 is SQVTM and CDR2 is ANQGSEA. This CDR3 region has 11 residues. The CDR3 region is CSDRGLGGYTF. The CDR3 nucleotides are TGCAGCGACAGGGGCTTAGGTGGCTACACCTTC.

V is TRBV7-2 and J is TRBJ1-1; D unclear. The CDR3 loop spans 16 amino acids. The V gene's germline CDR1 is SGHTA and CDR2 FQGNSA. V was shortened by 4 bases and J by 1 base, with 16 bases between the two germline ends. The DNA of the CDR3 is TGTGCCAGCAGCTCCCCTCGAGGAATCGGGAACACTGAAGCTTTCTTT. This encodes CASSSPRGIGNTEAFF.

The rearrangement uses TRBV28 and TRBJ1-5; no definite D call. The CDR3 is 15 amino acids. V dropped 1 base and J dropped 3 bases, with 10 bases sitting between them. Per the germline V gene, CDR1 is MDHEN and CDR2 is SYDVKM. CDR3 amino acids: CASSLLGGDNQPQHF. In nucleotides, the CDR3 is TGTGCCAGCAGTTTATTAGGTGGAGACAATCAGCCCCAGCATTTT.

This chain connects TRBV15 to TRBJ1-5; 9 positions match TRBD1. The junction had 7 bases not matched to a gene; V was cut back by 2 bases and J by 2 bases. Germline V gives CDR1 LNHNV, CDR2 YYDKDF (reference sequence). This CDR3 has 17 residues. In DNA form, the CDR3 reads TGTGCCACCAGCAGATCTCGGACAGGGGATGGCAATCAGCCCCAGCATTTT. Its translation: CATSRSRTGDGNQPQHF.

V is TRBV10-3 and J is TRBJ1-2; D is uncertain. The V gene lost 3 bases and the J gene lost 8 bases, with 13 bases spanning the gap. Germline CDR1 is ENHRY and CDR2 is SYGVKD. The CDR3 extends over 13 amino acids. The CDR3 coding sequence is TGTGCCATCAGTGAAGCGGACGGCAAGGGCTACACCTTC. This sequence encodes CAISEADGKGYTF.

This clone showed up just a few times. The chain couples TRBV6-1 to TRBJ2-3; 7 bases match TRBD2. V shed 2 bases, J shed 2 bases, and the junction held 7 bases outside the gene matches. The CDR3 runs 16 residues. Germline lookup yields CDR1 MNHNS and CDR2 SASEGT. CDR3 amino acids: CASSELWEGPTDTQYF. DNA of the CDR3: TGTGCCAGCAGTGAATTGTGGGAGGGCCCCACAGATACGCAGTATTTT.

The chain combines TRBV7-2 with TRBJ1-5; D is ambiguous. Germline V gene sequence: CDR1 SGHTA, CDR2 FQGNSA. This CDR3 has 13 amino acids. The ends were cut back, 5 bases at V and 0 bases at J, with 5 bases in the middle. The CDR3, as DNA: TGTGCCAGCAGCGAGAATAGCAATCAGCCCCAGCATTTT. This codes for CASSENSNQPQHF.

The chain has TRBV19 and TRBJ1-4, with D unresolved. Germline values: CDR1 LNHDA, CDR2 SQIVND (reference sequence). The CDR3 is 14 amino acids. The V end lost 3 bases, the J end lost 4 bases, and 9 bases lay between the germline ends. The CDR3 bases are TGTGCCAGTAGTATGGCCTCCGTTAATGAAAAACTGTTTTTT. Translation gives CASSMASVNEKLFF.

The chain links TRBV27 to TRBJ1-3; D not certain. Trimming shortened V by 0 bases and J by 0 bases, and 9 bases separated the two germline ends. CDR1 and CDR2 from the germline V gene are MNHEY and SMNVEV (reference sequence). CDR3 size: 16 residues. As DNA, the CDR3 is TGTGCCAGCAGTTTATCGCCCCGGGGCTCTGGAAACACCATATATTTT. Translated: CASSLSPRGSGNTIYF.

DNA of the CDR3: TGTGCCAGCAGCCAAGATCGTTGGGGAGCGGGGGAACCCACAGATACGCAGTATTTT. Its translation: CASSQDRWGAGEPTDTQYF. The chain combines TRBV3-1 (or the pseudogene TRBV3-2) with TRBJ2-3; TRBD2 aligns across 8 bases. The CDR3 is 19 residues long. J lost 2 bases, V lost 0 bases, and 13 bases had no gene match. CDR1 and CDR2 from the germline V gene are LGHDT and YNNKEL (reference sequence).

J is TRBJ1-1 and V is TRBV4-1; 12 bases fit TRBD1. The CDR3 is made up of 18 amino acids. CDR1 and CDR2 (germline): MGHRA, YSYEKL. V dropped 1 base and J dropped 0; count of bases not matched to a gene: 6. CDR3 sequence: CASSQVGTGGVLNTEAFF. The CDR3 coding sequence is TGCGCCAGCAGCCAAGTCGGGACAGGGGGCGTCCTGAACACTGAAGCTTTCTTT.

Here the CDR3 DNA reads TGTGCCAGCAGCCCGGGACAGGGGATAGTAGGACAAGAGACCCAGTACTTC. It is translated as CASSPGQGIVGQETQYF. The chain recombines TRBV11-3 with TRBJ2-5; 10 nucleotides align to TRBD1. V shed 5 bases and J 2 bases; nucleotides not matched to a gene: 11. CDR3 length equals 17 residues. Germline CDR1 is SGHNT and CDR2 is YENEEA.